This TCR beta chain appears in the sequencing data of a study of OX40 agonist ivuxolimab in advanced cancers. Study-level background: With a range of roughly 23 to 79, age averaged roughly 61 years, and nearly 85% were male. Three partial responders included one hepatocellular carcinoma patient and two cutaneous melanoma patients. The study, taken as a whole, reports: At 0.1 to 3.0 mg/kg, clonal expansion of CD4+ and CD8+ blood T cells had occurred by week 6. Expanded clones were, on average, more numerous in CD8+ T cells than in CD4+.

This table comes from immunoSEQ multiplex PCR, and its TCRdb copy is limited to in-frame clones, with some not included. The sample yields about 70,000 clones, around 86% seen once. The germline CDR1 and CDR2 sequences are SGHRS and YFSETQ. The CDR3 has 15 residues. V was clipped by 0 bases and J by 3 bases, with 12 bases between them. Note on this clone: Its antigen is undetermined.

Specimen: CD4+ or CD8+ T cells sorted from blood, collected in a trial of the OX40 agonist ivuxolimab. This chain joins TRBV5-1 and TRBJ1-1; D gene uncertain. This sequence was found in an adult with an advanced solid tumor such as melanoma, head and neck, liver or kidney cancer. The CDR3 DNA follows: TGCGCCAGCAGCTTGGCCGGGCTCGGGGACACTGAAGCTTTCTTT. Its protein is CASSLAGLGDTEAFF.